These 15 T cell receptor beta chains originate from one sample sequenced in a study of cytotoxic CD8 clonotypes in ibrutinib-treated CLL. TCRdb keeps only in-frame clones here, not all; method: immunoSEQ multiplex PCR. The table includes approximately 90,000 clones, 70% to 80% detected once. Sample: PBMCs, taken after 24 months of ibrutinib treatment. These receptors all come from a human donor with chronic lymphocytic leukemia.

This rearrangement joins TRBV25-1 to TRBJ1-6; TRBD1 aligns across 8 bases. CDR1 is MGHDK, CDR2 SYGVNS, per germline. Trimming cost V 3 bases and J 5 bases; bases outside gene matches: 3. This CDR3 has 15 amino acids. The CDR3 protein is CASSDQGANNSPLHF. CDR3 coding DNA: TGTGCCAGCAGTGATCAGGGGGCGAATAATTCACCCCTCCACTTT.

The chain carries TRBV11-2 and TRBJ2-7; 7 bases are shared with TRBD1. The CDR3 consists of 16 residues. The V and J ends lost 5 bases and 7 bases, in that order; junction bases with no gene match: 17. The germline gives CDR1 SGHAT, CDR2 FQNNGV. The CDR3 reads CASSRRPRDSPTEQYF. CDR3 sequence (DNA): TGTGCCAGCAGCCGCCGGCCGAGGGACAGTCCTACTGAGCAGTACTTC.

The chain employs TRBV7-3 and TRBJ2-1; maybe TRBD2 (5 bases). Trimming took 5 bases from V and 0 from J, leaving 8 bases between them. CDR3 length equals 14 residues. The germline V gene has CDR1 SGHTA and CDR2 FQGTGA. CDR3 nucleotides: TGTGCCAGCAGCCAGGACTTCTCCTACAATGAGCAGTTCTTC. Its protein is CASSQDFSYNEQFF.

This clone was recorded at least ten times. The gene calls are TRBV11-3 and TRBJ2-1; a weak D match, TRBD2 (5 bases). Trimming removed 5 bases from V and 0 bases from J, with 8 bases in between. This CDR3 is built from 14 residues. Germline assignment: CDR1 SGHNT and CDR2 YENEEA. This chain's CDR3 is CASSHGISYNEQFF. Written as DNA, the CDR3 is TGTGCCAGCAGCCACGGGATCTCCTACAATGAGCAGTTCTTC. Combining the CDR3 with reference TRBV11-3 and TRBJ2-1 gives the whole variable domain EAGVVQSPRYKIIEKKQPVAFWCNPISGHNTLYWYLQNLGQGPELLIRYENEEAVDDSQLPKDRFSAERLKGVDSTLKIQPAELGDSAVYLCASSHGISYNEQFFGPGTRLTVL.

The rearrangement joins TRBV7-6 to TRBJ2-5, with 9 nucleotides matching TRBD1. This CDR3 is built from 15 residues. The V gene's germline CDR1 is SGHVS and CDR2 FNYEAQ. J lost 5 bases, V lost 5 bases, and 9 bases had no gene match. Here the CDR3 DNA reads TGTGCCAGCAGCCCACAGGGGGCCGTGACGGAGACCCAGTACTTC. Amino acid sequence: CASSPQGAVTETQYF.

The gene calls are TRBV6-1 and TRBJ2-7; D uncertain. V was cut by 8 bases and J by 2 bases, with 16 bases left in between. Germline lookup yields CDR1 MNHNS and CDR2 SASEGT. This CDR3 has 14 residues. CDR3 loop: CASLAFGLTYEQYF. The DNA for the CDR3 is TGTGCCAGCCTTGCCTTCGGGCTTACCTACGAGCAGTACTTC.

The DNA of the CDR3 is TGTGCCAGCAGCACCAGCGGGAGACTCACAGATACGCAGTATTTT. Its translation is CASSTSGRLTDTQYF. The gene calls are TRBV14 and TRBJ2-3, with 8 positions matching TRBD2. The CDR3 consists of 15 residues. The germline CDR1 and CDR2 sequences are SGHDN and FVKESK. After removal of 5 bases from V and 2 bases from J, the junction contained 6 bases not matched to a gene.

The V and J genes are TRBV4-1 and TRBJ1-3; D is uncertain. CDR1 is MGHRA, CDR2 YSYEKL, per germline. The V end lost 4 bases, the J end lost 0 bases, and 13 bases lay between the germline ends. The CDR3 covers 16 residues. The CDR3 protein is CASSLSPGSSGNTIYF. The CDR3 DNA sequence: TGCGCCAGCAGCCTCTCCCCTGGGAGCTCTGGAAACACCATATATTTT.

The V gene is TRBV19, the J gene TRBJ1-2, with unresolved D. CDR1 and CDR2 from the germline V gene are LNHDA and SQIVND (reference sequence). This CDR3 is 13 amino acids long. Trimming removed 6 bases from V and 8 bases from J, with 16 bases in between. CDR3 protein: CASSPTGEGGYTF. The CDR3 DNA follows: TGTGCCAGTAGCCCCACTGGGGAGGGCGGCTACACCTTC.

This chain joins TRBV27 and TRBJ2-7; D is perhaps TRBD2 (6 bases). Germline V gene sequence: CDR1 MNHEY, CDR2 SMNVEV (reference sequence). The CDR3 totals 15 residues. V was shortened by 3 bases and J by 3 bases, with 15 bases between the two germline ends. The CDR3: CASSLYLAVDYEQYF. In nucleotides, the CDR3 is TGTGCCAGCAGTTTGTACTTAGCGGTAGACTACGAGCAGTACTTC.

The chain joins TRBV4-1 to TRBJ2-7; TRBD1 matches at 9 bases. Germline V gene sequence: CDR1 MGHRA, CDR2 YSYEKL. There are 20 residues in the CDR3. Trimming took 0 bases from V and 3 from J; bases not matched to a gene: 18. This chain's CDR3 is CASSQDGAGTGSTLSYEQYF. CDR3 sequence (DNA): TGCGCCAGCAGCCAAGATGGGGCAGGGACAGGGAGTACCCTGAGCTACGAGCAGTACTTC.

V is TRBV5-8 and J is TRBJ1-5, with 8 nucleotides matching TRBD1. Per germline, CDR1 SGHTS and CDR2 YDEGEE. The trim removed 4 bases at V and 2 bases at J, leaving 5 bases unmatched. The CDR3 extends over 15 amino acids. The CDR3 nucleotides read TGTGCCAGCAGCCCCGGACAGGGAGGCAATCAGCCCCAGCATTTT. Its translation is CASSPGQGGNQPQHF.

This chain uses TRBV18 with TRBJ2-1; TRBD2 agrees at 7 bases. The CDR3 extends over 13 amino acids. V lost 0 bases, J lost 15 bases, and 8 bases stayed unmatched. Germline V lookup: CDR1 KGHSH, CDR2 LQKENI. The CDR3 spells CASSPPAGGSRFF. The CDR3 nucleotides read TGTGCCAGCTCACCACCCGCCGGGGGGTCGCGGTTCTTC.

This rearrangement joins TRBV7-9 to TRBJ1-1, with no clear D. V was shortened by 1 base and J by 0 bases, with 9 bases between the two germline ends. The CDR3 has 15 amino acids. Germline-derived CDR1 and CDR2 are SEHNR and FQNEAQ (reference sequence). In DNA form, the CDR3 reads TGTGCCAGCAGCTTAGGGGCAGCAGTGAACACTGAAGCTTTCTTT. This translates into CASSLGAAVNTEAFF. Drawing the rest from reference TRBV7-9 and TRBJ1-1, the complete variable domain is DTGVSQNPRHKITKRGQNVTFRCDPISEHNRLYWYRQTLGQGPEFLTYFQNEAQLEKSRLLSDRFSAERPKGSFSTLEIQRTEQGDSAMYLCASSLGAAVNTEAFFGQGTRLTVV.

The J gene is TRBJ2-5, the V gene TRBV6-1, with D possibly being TRBD1 or TRBD2 (5 bases each). V was shortened by 8 bases and J by 9 bases, with 19 bases between the two germline ends. The CDR3 length is 13 residues. Germline CDR1 reads MNHNS; CDR2 reads SASEGT. The CDR3 loop reads CASRTGALGAQYF. The CDR3 DNA reads TGTGCCAGCCGAACTGGTGCCCTGGGGGCCCAGTACTTC.